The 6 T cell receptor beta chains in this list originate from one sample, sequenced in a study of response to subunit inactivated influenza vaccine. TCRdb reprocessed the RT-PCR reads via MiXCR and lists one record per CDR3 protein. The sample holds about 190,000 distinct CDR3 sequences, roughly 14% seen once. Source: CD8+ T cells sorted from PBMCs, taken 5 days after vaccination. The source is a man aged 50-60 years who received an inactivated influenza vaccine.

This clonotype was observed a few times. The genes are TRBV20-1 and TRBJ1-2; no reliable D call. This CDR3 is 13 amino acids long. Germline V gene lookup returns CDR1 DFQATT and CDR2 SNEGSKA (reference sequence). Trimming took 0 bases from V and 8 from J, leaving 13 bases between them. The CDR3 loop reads CSARDQSALGYTF. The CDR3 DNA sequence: TGCAGTGCTAGAGATCAGTCAGCCCTGGGCTACACCTTC.

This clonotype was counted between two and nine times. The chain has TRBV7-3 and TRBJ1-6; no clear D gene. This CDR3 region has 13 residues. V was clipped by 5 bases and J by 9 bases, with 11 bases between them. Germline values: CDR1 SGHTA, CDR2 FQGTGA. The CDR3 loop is CASSRYGSSPLHF. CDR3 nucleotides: TGTGCCAGCAGCCGATACGGAAGTTCACCCCTCCACTTT. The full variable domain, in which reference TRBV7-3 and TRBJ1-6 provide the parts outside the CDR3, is GAGVSQTPSNKVTEKGKYVELRCDPISGHTALYWYRQSLGQGPEFLIYFQGTGAADDSGLPNDRFFAVRPEGSVSTLKIQRTERGDSAVYLCASSRYGSSPLHFGNGTRLTVT.

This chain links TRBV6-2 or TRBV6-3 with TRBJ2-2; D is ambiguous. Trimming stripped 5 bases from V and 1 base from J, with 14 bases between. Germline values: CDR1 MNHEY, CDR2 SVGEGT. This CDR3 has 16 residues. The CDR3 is CASSLAAVLNTGELFF. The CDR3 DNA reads TGTGCCAGCAGTCTGGCCGCGGTTTTGAACACCGGGGAGCTGTTTTTT.

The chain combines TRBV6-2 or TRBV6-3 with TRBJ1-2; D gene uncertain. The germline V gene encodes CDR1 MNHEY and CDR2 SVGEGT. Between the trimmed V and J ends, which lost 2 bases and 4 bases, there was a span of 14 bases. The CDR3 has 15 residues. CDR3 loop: CASSYPDGEFYGYTF. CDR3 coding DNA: TGTGCCAGCAGTTACCCCGATGGAGAGTTCTATGGCTACACCTTC.

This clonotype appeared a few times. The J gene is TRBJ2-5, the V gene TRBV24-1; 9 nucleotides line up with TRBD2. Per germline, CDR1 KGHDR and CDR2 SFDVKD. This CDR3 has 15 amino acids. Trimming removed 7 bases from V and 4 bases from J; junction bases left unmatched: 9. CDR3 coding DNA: TGTGCCACCAGAGTAAGTGAGCGGGAGGTAGAGACCCAGTACTTC. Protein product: CATRVSEREVETQYF.

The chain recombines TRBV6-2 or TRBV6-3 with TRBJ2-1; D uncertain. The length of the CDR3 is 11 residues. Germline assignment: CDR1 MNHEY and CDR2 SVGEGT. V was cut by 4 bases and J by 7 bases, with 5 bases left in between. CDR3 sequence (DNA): TGTGCCAGCAGTTGCACTAATGAGCAGTTCTTC. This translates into CASSCTNEQFF.